This T cell receptor beta chain was recovered during a study of beta chain features in type 1 diabetes. Only a few counts were recorded for this clone. Its specificity is not known. Sorting based on CD45RO/CCR7/CD25/CD127/CD95/CD27 separated CD4+ naive, central memory, regulatory and stem cell-like memory cells. Each sorted population was over 95% pure. Expressed TCRB transcripts were sequenced because the isolated RNA had all been reverse transcribed beforehand. Produced via immunoSEQ multiplex PCR; TCRdb's table is partial and in-frame only. In the table there are around 340,000 clones, roughly 8% of which are singletons. The CDR3 extends over 14 amino acids. V lost 2 bases and J lost 3, with 8 bases in between. The germline V gene has CDR1 SGDLS and CDR2 YYNGEE. Regarding the study as a whole: A definitive answer on HLA type influencing TCRB rearrangement was not reached here. More deletions and fewer insertions at VDJ junctions were seen in type 1 diabetes patients.

Sequencing was performed on central memory CD4+ T cells from blood. This chain uses TRBV9 with TRBJ2-2; D ambiguous. This clonotype originated in a woman younger than 35 in good health. CDR3 residues: CASSVIRDTGELFF. The CDR3 DNA is TGTGCCAGCAGCGTCATTCGCGACACCGGGGAGCTGTTTTTT.